This passage covers 10 T cell receptor beta chains from one sample sequenced in a study of vaccination and CD4 T cells after COVID-19. These receptors have no identified antigens. The study sequenced cultured CD4+ T cell DNA using the Oncomine TCR Beta short-read assay. MiXCR was run by TCRdb on the PCR reads, yielding one entry per CDR3 protein. The sample consists of around 4,000 distinct CDR3 sequences, 20% to 25% of them appearing once. Treatment here: roughly 11-day PBMC culture with coronavirus spike peptide pools or control peptides (ViraFEST assay). The sequences come from CD4+ T cells from blood, cultured in vitro, collected after SARS-CoV-2 vaccination. The receptors here all came from a human donor who had recovered from COVID-19.

The CDR3 is CASSFIQTPQPQHF. Here the CDR3 DNA reads TGTGCCAGCAGTTTTATCCAAACCCCCCAGCCCCAGCATTTT. This sequence joins TRBV6-2 or TRBV6-3 and TRBJ1-5; unclear D gene. V lost 4 bases and J 7 bases, leaving 14 bases between the germline ends. The germline V gene encodes CDR1 MNHEY and CDR2 SVGEGT. The CDR3 is 14 amino acids.

This clonotype turned up a few times. This chain links TRBV25-1 with TRBJ1-2, with D possibly matching TRBD1 (5 bases). Between the trimmed V and J ends, which lost 3 bases and 8 bases, there was a span of 16 bases. The germline V gene has CDR1 MGHDK and CDR2 SYGVNS. This CDR3 spans 14 amino acids. The chain's CDR3 is CASSEGQGSAGYTF. For the CDR3, the DNA is TGTGCCAGCAGTGAGGGGCAGGGTAGTGCCGGCTACACCTTC.

This clonotype was counted a single time. A much more abundant neighbour one base away suggests this may be a read error. This chain connects TRBV20-1 to TRBJ2-3; D remains ambiguous. CDR1 and CDR2 (germline): DFQATT, SNEGSKA (reference sequence). With 5 bases removed from V and 5 bases from J, the gap between germline ends came to 17 bases. CDR3 length: 14 amino acids. The CDR3 region has the DNA TGCAGTGCTCAGGTTGGTATAATCGGAGATACGCAGTATTTT. As protein: CSAQVGIIGDTQYF.

The J gene is TRBJ2-1, the V gene TRBV2; D uncertain. Between the trimmed V and J ends, which lost 5 bases and 0 bases, there was a span of 11 bases. Germline-derived CDR1 and CDR2 are SNHLY and FYNNEI. This CDR3 region has 15 residues. In DNA form, the CDR3 reads TGTGCCAGCAGTTTCGGCGCCATCTCCTACAATGAGCAGTTCTTC. Translation: CASSFGAISYNEQFF. Based on the CDR3 plus reference TRBV2 and TRBJ2-1, the full variable domain is EPEVTQTPSHQVTQMGQEVILRCVPISNHLYFYWYRQILGQKVEFLVSFYNNEISEKSEIFDDQFSVERPDGSNFTLKIRSTKLEDSAMYFCASSFGAISYNEQFFGPGTRLTVL.

This clonotype is medium-sized in the sample. The rearrangement joins TRBV7-2 to TRBJ2-1; tentatively, D is TRBD2 (6 bases). The CDR3 sequence is 15 residues long. The V and J ends lost 3 bases and 2 bases respectively, with 11 bases between them. Germline CDR1 and CDR2: SGHTA and FQGNSA. CDR3 amino acids: CASSFGEAPYNEQFF. The DNA of the CDR3 is TGTGCCAGCAGCTTTGGGGAGGCCCCCTACAATGAGCAGTTCTTC.

The rearrangement links TRBV28 to TRBJ1-2; D call uncertain. Deletions cut 7 bases from V and 2 bases from J, with 20 bases between. This CDR3 region has 16 residues. CDR1 is MDHEN, CDR2 SYDVKM, per germline. The CDR3 DNA sequence: TGTGCCAGCAACCCTTTCGGGAGGGCACTAAACTATGGCTACACCTTC. It codes for CASNPFGRALNYGYTF.

V usage is TRBV6-5 and J usage is TRBJ1-2; D call uncertain. Germline V gene data show CDR1 as MNHEY and CDR2 as SVGAGI. The germline V and J ends were trimmed by 2 bases and 2 bases, with 9 bases remaining between them. CDR3 length: 14 residues. The DNA of the CDR3 is TGTGCCAGCAGTTACACGGCAGGCAACTATGGCTACACCTTC. Residues: CASSYTAGNYGYTF.

This clonotype is medium-sized. The rearrangement joins TRBV28 to TRBJ2-7, with no clear D. In germline, CDR1 is MDHEN, CDR2 SYDVKM. The CDR3 is 12 amino acids. With 10 bases removed from V and 0 bases from J, the gap between germline ends came to 10 bases. The CDR3 DNA sequence: TGTGCCACCGTCACCAGCTCCTACGAGCAGTACTTC. The encoded protein is CATVTSSYEQYF.

This clonotype appeared once. The chain links TRBV20-1 to TRBJ1-6; D call uncertain. Trimming pared 5 bases from V and 5 bases from J, leaving 16 bases between. CDR3 length: 15 residues. From germline, CDR1 is DFQATT and CDR2 SNEGSKA (reference sequence). CDR3 residues: CSAWTAAINNSPLHF. CDR3 in DNA: TGCAGTGCTTGGACCGCAGCCATAAATAATTCACCCCTCCACTTT.

This clonotype is judged medium-sized. The chain carries TRBV27 and TRBJ2-7; 8 bases are shared with TRBD1. Germline assignment: CDR1 MNHEY and CDR2 SMNVEV (reference sequence). J was trimmed by 0 bases and V by 5 bases; bases with no gene match: 9. The CDR3 runs 16 residues. This chain's CDR3 is CASSPAGTGSSYEQYF. CDR3 DNA sequence: TGTGCCAGCAGTCCGGCCGGGACAGGTAGCTCCTACGAGCAGTACTTC.